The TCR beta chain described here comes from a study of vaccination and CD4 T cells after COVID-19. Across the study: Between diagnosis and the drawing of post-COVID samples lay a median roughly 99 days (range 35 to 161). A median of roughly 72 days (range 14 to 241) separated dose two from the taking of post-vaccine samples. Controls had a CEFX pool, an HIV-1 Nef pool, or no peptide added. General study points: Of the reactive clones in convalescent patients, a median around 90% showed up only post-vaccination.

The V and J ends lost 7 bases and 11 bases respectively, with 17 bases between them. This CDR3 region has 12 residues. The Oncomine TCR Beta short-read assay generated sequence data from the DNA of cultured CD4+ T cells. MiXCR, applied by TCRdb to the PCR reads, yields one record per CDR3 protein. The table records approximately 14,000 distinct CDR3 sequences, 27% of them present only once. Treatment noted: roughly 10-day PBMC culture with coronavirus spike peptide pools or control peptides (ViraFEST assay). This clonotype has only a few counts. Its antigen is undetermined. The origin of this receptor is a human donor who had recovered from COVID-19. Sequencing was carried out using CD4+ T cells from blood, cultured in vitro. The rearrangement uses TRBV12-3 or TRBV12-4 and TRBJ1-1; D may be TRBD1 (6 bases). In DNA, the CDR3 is TGTGCCAGCACCATACAGGGATCACGGGCTTTCTTT. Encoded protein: CASTIQGSRAFF.